The T cell receptor (beta chain) under discussion was sequenced for a study of low-dose radiotherapy and immunotherapy resistance in tumors. The time point was: after trial treatment. The sample's treatment: LDRT plus nivolumab, ipilimumab, low-dose cyclophosphamide and aspirin (RACIN trial). Trimming shortened V by 2 bases and J by 4 bases, and 9 bases separated the two germline ends. The length of the CDR3 is 14 residues. TRAV- and TRBV-specific primers were used for first-strand cDNA, which covered alpha and beta chains. The authors amplified TCRs for approximately 18 PCR cycles with a constant-region primer and a V-primer adapter. One entry per CDR3 protein results from TCRdb running MiXCR on the reads. The top ten clones hold approximately 4% of a sample with more than 90,000 distinct CDR3 sequences, around 21% of them seen once. This clonotype has at least ten counts.

The rearrangement joins TRBV12-3 or TRBV12-4 to TRBJ1-5; D is undetermined. The input for sequencing was PBMCs, taken after low-dose radiotherapy plus immunotherapy. This clonotype was obtained from a male donor with prostate cancer. The CDR3 here is CASSLNGGNQPQHF. CDR3 bases: TGTGCCAGCAGTTTAAACGGAGGAAATCAGCCCCAGCATTTT.